This T cell receptor (beta chain) is drawn from a study of blood T cell repertoires in COVID-19. Study information: Specimens from acute and convalescent COVID-19 originated in the United States, Italy and Spain. PBMCs, B-cell-depleted T cells, or T cells were the source of the cDNA or gDNA that made up the material.

Here immunoSEQ multiplex PCR was the method, and the copy in TCRdb shows in-frame clones only, minus some. This table holds under 250,000 clones, approximately 88% found once. CDR1 is SGHRS and CDR2 is YFSETQ in the germline V gene. Trimming took 5 bases from V and 3 from J; bases not matched to a gene: 4. CDR3 length: 14 residues. The clonotype comes from a man aged 35 to 55 with acute or convalescent COVID-19. V and J are TRBV5-1 and TRBJ2-7, with 11 bases that match TRBD2. Material for sequencing was peripheral blood. CDR3 bases: TGCGCCAGCAGTTATAGCGGGAGGGGCTACGAGCAGTACTTC. It specifies CASSYSGRGYEQYF.